The 21 T cell receptor beta chains below were found in one sample sequenced in a study of blood T cell repertoires in COVID-19. Sequencing used immunoSEQ multiplex PCR; TCRdb keeps in-frame clones, though not all of them. The sample gives a few hundred thousand clones, 70% to 90% of which show up once; about 1.5% is in the top ten. Sequenced input: PBMCs or T cells enriched from blood (not recorded which). The receptors derive from a woman between 18 and 29 years old who had been exposed to COVID-19.

The V call is TRBV9, the J call TRBJ1-1; D possibly corresponds to TRBD1 (5 bases). V lost 0 bases, J lost 8 bases, and 14 bases lay in between. Germline V gene lookup returns CDR1 SGDLS and CDR2 YYNGEE. The length of the CDR3 is 14 residues. The DNA for the CDR3 is TGTGCCAGCAGCGTAGATTTGGGGACTGGGGAAGCTTTCTTT. Translating it yields CASSVDLGTGEAFF.

This chain links TRBV5-1 with TRBJ1-4; 10 bases agree with TRBD1. Unmatched junction bases numbered 9, after V lost 4 bases and J lost 3 bases. The germline V gene has CDR1 SGHRS and CDR2 YFSETQ. This CDR3 is 17 amino acids long. The CDR3: CASSGSGTGDSNEKLFF. Here the CDR3 DNA reads TGCGCCAGCAGCGGATCCGGGACAGGGGACTCTAATGAAAAACTGTTTTTT.

The chain recombines TRBV7-2 with TRBJ1-6; the match to TRBD1 covers 10 bases. Germline loops: CDR1 SGHTA, CDR2 FQGNSA. This CDR3 contains 16 residues. Trimming removed 5 bases from V and 6 bases from J; junction bases left unmatched: 7. The CDR3 is CASSLGTGEGNSPLHF. CDR3 in DNA: TGTGCCAGCAGCCTGGGGACAGGGGAAGGTAATTCACCCCTCCACTTT.

The rearrangement uses TRBV18 and TRBJ2-7, with D unclear. This CDR3 comprises 14 residues. V lost 3 bases to trimming and J lost 3 bases, with 12 bases between them. Germline CDR1 is KGHSH and CDR2 is LQKENI. This chain's CDR3 is CASSPSAIDYEQYF. The CDR3 DNA reads as TGTGCCAGCTCACCTTCAGCGATAGACTACGAGCAGTACTTC.

The chain combines TRBV24-1 with TRBJ2-2; 9 bases are shared with TRBD1. Unmatched junction bases numbered 2, after V lost 0 bases and J lost 4 bases. This CDR3 is 16 amino acids long. Germline values: CDR1 KGHDR, CDR2 SFDVKD. The CDR3 region is CATSDLRQGVTGELFF. CDR3 bases: TGTGCCACCAGTGATTTGAGACAGGGGGTCACCGGGGAGCTGTTTTTT.

The V and J genes are TRBV4-3 and TRBJ1-3, with no clear D. The length of the CDR3 is 16 residues. V dropped 4 bases and J dropped 0 bases, with 13 bases sitting between them. Germline V CDR1 and CDR2: LGHNA, YSLEER. The CDR3 spells CASSPVAGSSGNTIYF. CDR3 in DNA: TGCGCCAGCAGCCCCGTGGCGGGGAGCTCTGGAAACACCATATATTTT.

The J gene is TRBJ1-5, the V gene TRBV30, with 8 bases matching TRBD1. Germline-derived CDR1 and CDR2 are GTSNPN and SVGIG (reference sequence). The trim removed 5 bases at V and 5 bases at J, leaving 8 bases unmatched. The CDR3 covers 14 residues. CDR3 sequence (DNA): TGTGCCTGGGCTATGACAGGGGCACATCAGCCCCAGCATTTT. Translated, it gives CAWAMTGAHQPQHF.

V gene TRBV1 combines with J gene TRBJ1-4; the DNA was not used to check the table's D call, TRBD1. TRBV1 is designated a pseudogene. The CDR3 contains 14 residues. CDR3 region: CTIDRGRTNEKLFF. CDR3 in DNA: TGCACCATCGACAGGGGGCGAACTAATGAAAAACTGTTTTTT.

The genes are TRBV6-5 and TRBJ2-3, with TRBD2 as a possible D gene (7 bases). Germline CDR1 reads MNHEY; CDR2 reads SVGAGI. There are 14 residues in the CDR3. V was cut by 9 bases and J by 6 bases, with 19 bases left in between. CDR3 loop: CASSRGGAGDTQYF. DNA of the CDR3: TGTGCCAGTAGCAGAGGGGGGGCTGGGGATACGCAGTATTTT.

About this clone: A read error may account for a junction end that differs from germline. This CDR3 reads CATSPGTSGVNEQYF. CDR3 in DNA: TGTGCCACCAGCCCGGGAACTAGCGGGGTCAACGAGCAGTACTTC. The chain couples TRBV14 to TRBJ2-7; 10 positions match TRBD2. There are 15 residues in the CDR3. Germline CDR1 and CDR2: SGHDN and FVKESK.

This chain connects TRBV28 to TRBJ2-7; 7 bases align to TRBD1. Germline lookup yields CDR1 MDHEN and CDR2 SYDVKM. The CDR3 sequence is 13 residues long. The trim removed 5 bases at V and 2 bases at J, leaving 3 bases unmatched. CDR3 region: CASSIRGTYEQYF. The CDR3, as DNA: TGTGCCAGCAGTATCAGGGGGACCTACGAGCAGTACTTC.

The chain carries TRBV5-4 and TRBJ2-7, with TRBD2 matching 9 bases. The CDR3 covers 16 residues. Per the germline V gene, CDR1 is SGHNT and CDR2 is YYREEE (reference sequence). V was pared by 0 bases and J by 7 bases, with 11 bases of the junction left unmatched. The CDR3 DNA sequence: TGTGCCAGCAGCTTGGTAGGAAGGCGGGAGGGCCCGGAGCAGTACTTC. It codes for CASSLVGRREGPEQYF.

Comments on this clone: Other DNA sequences in the same sample also yield this CDR3. CDR3 residues: CASSVVEGTEAFF. The CDR3, as DNA: TGTGCCAGCAGCGTAGTGGAGGGCACTGAAGCTTTCTTT. V usage is TRBV9 and J usage is TRBJ1-1; D unresolved. This CDR3 is 13 amino acids long. Germline V gives CDR1 SGDLS, CDR2 YYNGEE. V lost 0 bases to trimming and J lost 4 bases, with 7 bases between them.

V and J are TRBV7-2 and TRBJ2-1; 7 bases agree with TRBD2. The trim removed 1 base at V and 6 bases at J, leaving 6 bases unmatched. Germline V gene lookup returns CDR1 SGHTA and CDR2 FQGNSA. The CDR3 consists of 15 residues. The CDR3 is CASSLVPGGSNEQFF. The CDR3 coding sequence is TGTGCCAGCAGCTTAGTCCCGGGGGGTTCCAATGAGCAGTTCTTC.

CDR3: CATSRGESRGYTF. In DNA form, the CDR3 reads TGTGCCACCAGCAGAGGGGAGAGTCGTGGCTACACCTTC. The chain employs TRBV15 and TRBJ1-2; D is unclear. CDR3 length: 13 amino acids. Germline CDR1 and CDR2: LNHNV and YYDKDF (reference sequence). Trimming left V 1 base short and J 7 bases short, with 10 bases between. Supplemented by reference TRBV15 and TRBJ1-2, the full variable domain reads DAMVIQNPRYQVTQFGKPVTLSCSQTLNHNVMYWYQQKSSQAPKLLFHYYDKDFNNEADTPDNFQSRRPNTSFCFLDIRSPGLGDTAMYLCATSRGESRGYTFGSGTRLTVV.

This clone was seen just once. The J gene is TRBJ1-6, the V gene TRBV12-3 or TRBV12-4; D is unresolved. The CDR3 runs to 13 residues. The germline V and J ends were trimmed by 4 bases and 8 bases, with 9 bases remaining between them. The CDR3 DNA follows: TGTGCCAGCAGTTCACCACTGGATTCACCCCTCCACTTT. Translated, it gives CASSSPLDSPLHF.

The chain joins TRBV2 to TRBJ2-7; the match to TRBD2 covers 10 bases. From germline, CDR1 is SNHLY and CDR2 FYNNEI. This CDR3 comprises 14 residues. J lost 0 bases, V lost 7 bases, and 3 bases had no gene match. DNA of the CDR3: TGTGCCAGCAAAAAGCGGGAGGGCTCCTACGAGCAGTACTTC. It translates to CASKKREGSYEQYF.

The V call is TRBV9, the J call TRBJ1-6, with D possibly being TRBD1 (5 bases). Deletions cut 0 bases from V and 8 bases from J, with 15 bases between. CDR1 SGDLS and CDR2 YYNGEE come from the germline V gene. The CDR3 has 16 residues. CDR3 loop: CASSVDAQGGYSPLHF. In DNA form, the CDR3 reads TGTGCCAGCAGCGTAGATGCCCAGGGTGGTTATTCACCCCTCCACTTT. Based on the CDR3 plus reference TRBV9 and TRBJ1-6, the full variable domain is DSGVTQTPKHLITATGQRVTLRCSPRSGDLSVYWYQQSLDQGLQFLIQYYNGEERAKGNILERFSAQQFPDLHSELNLSSLELGDSALYFCASSVDAQGGYSPLHFGNGTRLTVT.

The chain uses TRBV5-4 and TRBJ1-1; 8 nucleotides match TRBD1. The CDR3 contains 20 residues. Germline trimming cut 1 base from V and 1 base from J; bases unmatched to any gene: 18. Germline V gene data show CDR1 as SGHNT and CDR2 as YYREEE (reference sequence). Written as DNA, the CDR3 is TGTGCCAGCAGCTTGCATAGGTCGGCAGGGGGCCTTTATGGGAACACTGAAGCTTTCTTT. It codes for CASSLHRSAGGLYGNTEAFF.

V is TRBV28 and J is TRBJ2-7; 11 bases line up with TRBD2. CDR3 length: 16 residues. Germline CDR1 reads MDHEN; CDR2 reads SYDVKM. V trimming: 2 bases; J trimming: 5 bases; junction bases outside the gene matches: 8. The CDR3 loop is CASSLRGSGRAHEQYF. The DNA of the CDR3 is TGTGCCAGCAGTTTAAGGGGTAGCGGGAGGGCCCACGAGCAGTACTTC.

This clone has more than one count but fewer than ten. J is TRBJ2-5 and V is TRBV7-2, with TRBD1 identical over 7 bases. V was clipped by 1 base and J by 1 base; unmatched bases: 6. The length of the CDR3 is 16 residues. Germline assignment: CDR1 SGHTA and CDR2 FQGNSA. CDR3 loop: CASSLGMRTGQETQYF. The CDR3 nucleotides read TGTGCCAGCAGCTTAGGGATGAGGACAGGCCAAGAGACCCAGTACTTC.